This T cell receptor beta chain was sequenced in a study of STAT5B mutations in CD4+ large granular lymphocyte leukemia. Findings and caveats of the study: Top patient clones used TRBV06 genes more often: 8/27 versus 2/35 in controls.

V lost 4 bases to trimming and J lost 2 bases, with 11 bases between them. CDR1 is SNHLY, CDR2 FYNNEI, per germline. The CDR3 has 14 residues. This was a survey-level run. In the authors' workflow: A productive frequency of 2.59 x 10-5 was the lowest detectable. Method: immunoSEQ multiplex PCR; TCRdb's copy keeps in-frame clones and lacks some. V and J calls and clone size follow that table, whereas D and trimming were derived from the DNA. This sample has around 30,000 clones, with roughly 76% found just once. As concerns this clone: Its antigen is still unknown.

The specimen sequenced was CD4+ T cells from blood buffy coats. The receptor was isolated from a human donor in good health. The chain combines TRBV2 with TRBJ1-2, with D perhaps matching TRBD1 (5 bases). Here the CDR3 DNA reads TGTGCCAGCAGTGCCGGGACGGGGAACTATGGCTACACCTTC. Protein sequence: CASSAGTGNYGYTF. Complete variable domain (other parts from reference TRBV2 and TRBJ1-2): EPEVTQTPSHQVTQMGQEVILRCVPISNHLYFYWYRQILGQKVEFLVSFYNNEISEKSEIFDDQFSVERPDGSNFTLKIRSTKLEDSAMYFCASSAGTGNYGYTFGSGTRLTVV.